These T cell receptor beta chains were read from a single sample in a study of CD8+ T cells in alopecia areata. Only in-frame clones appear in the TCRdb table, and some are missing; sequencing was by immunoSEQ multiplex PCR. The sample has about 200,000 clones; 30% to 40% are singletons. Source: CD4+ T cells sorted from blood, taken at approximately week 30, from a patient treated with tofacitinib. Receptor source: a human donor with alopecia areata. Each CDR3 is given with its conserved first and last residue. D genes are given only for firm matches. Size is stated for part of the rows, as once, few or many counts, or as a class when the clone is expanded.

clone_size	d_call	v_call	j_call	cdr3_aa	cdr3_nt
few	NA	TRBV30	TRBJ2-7	CAWRVQWTYEQYF	TGTGCCTGGAGGGTCCAGTGGACCTACGAGCAGTACTTC
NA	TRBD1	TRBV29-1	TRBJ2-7	CSARTGPSTQYF	TGCAGCGCCCGGACAGGGCCCTCGACGCAGTACTTC
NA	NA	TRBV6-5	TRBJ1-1	CASSSSGDTEAFF	TGTGCCAGCAGTTCCTCAGGGGACACTGAAGCTTTCTTT
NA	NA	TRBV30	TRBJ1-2	CAWKAPAGDGYTF	TGTGCCTGGAAGGCCCCCGCGGGGGACGGCTACACCTTC
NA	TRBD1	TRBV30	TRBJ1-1	CAWSVLGTGITEAFF	TGTGCCTGGAGTGTACTCGGGACAGGGATCACTGAAGCTTTCTTT
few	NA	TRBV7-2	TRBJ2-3	CASSLGWGTDTQYF	TGTGCCAGCAGCTTAGGCTGGGGCACAGATACGCAGTATTTT
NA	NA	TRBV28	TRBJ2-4	CASSYLRGKVNIQYF	TGTGCCAGCAGTTACCTTAGGGGGAAGGTGAACATTCAGTACTTC
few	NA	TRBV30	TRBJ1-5	CAWSFGSNQPQHF	TGTGCCTGGAGTTTTGGGAGCAATCAGCCCCAGCATTTT
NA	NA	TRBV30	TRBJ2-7	CAWSPRWGYEQYF	TGTGCCTGGAGTCCCCGATGGGGCTACGAGCAGTACTTC
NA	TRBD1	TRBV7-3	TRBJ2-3	CASSPGGRGSTDTQYF	TGTGCCAGCAGCCCCGGTGGCAGGGGGAGCACAGATACGCAGTATTTT
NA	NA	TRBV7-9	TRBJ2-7	CASSSRAGALYEQYF	TGTGCCAGCAGCTCCCGTGCGGGGGCGTTATACGAGCAGTACTTC
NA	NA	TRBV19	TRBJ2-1	CASTTRGNNEQFF	TGTGCCAGTACCACGAGGGGAAACAATGAGCAGTTCTTC
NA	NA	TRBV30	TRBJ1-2	CAWSYIYGYTF	TGTGCCTGGAGTTATATCTATGGCTACACCTTC
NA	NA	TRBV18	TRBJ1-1	CASSPPVNTEAFF	TGTGCCAGCTCACCACCGGTGAACACTGAAGCTTTCTTT
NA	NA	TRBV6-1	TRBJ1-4	CASSEVLKKNEKLFF	TGTGCCAGCAGTGAAGTTCTAAAGAAAAATGAAAAACTGTTTTTT
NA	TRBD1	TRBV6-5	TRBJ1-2	CASSAGGAGYTF	TGTGCCAGCAGTGCAGGGGGCGCGGGCTACACCTTC
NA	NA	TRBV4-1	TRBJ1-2	CASSQEGYQDTYGYTF	TGCGCCAGCAGCCAAGAAGGTTACCAGGACACCTATGGCTACACCTTC
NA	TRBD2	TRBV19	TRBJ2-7	CASSPGQAGEQYF	TGTGCCAGTAGTCCGGGCCAAGCGGGGGAGCAGTACTTC
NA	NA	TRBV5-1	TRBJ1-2	CASSLGAGKDGYTF	TGCGCCAGCAGCTTGGGAGCCGGCAAGGATGGCTACACCTTC
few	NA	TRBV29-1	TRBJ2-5	CSGTEIQETQYF	TGCAGCGGTACGGAGATCCAAGAGACCCAGTACTTC
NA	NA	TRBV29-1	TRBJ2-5	CSVKGLDSPVETQYF	TGCAGCGTCAAAGGATTGGACAGCCCCGTGGAGACCCAGTACTTC
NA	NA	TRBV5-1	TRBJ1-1	CASSLGVGGRLNTEAFF	TGCGCCAGCAGCTTGGGGGTAGGAGGACGGCTGAACACTGAAGCTTTCTTT
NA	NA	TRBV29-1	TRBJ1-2	CSVDLPGGGYTF	TGCAGCGTTGACCTACCGGGGGGTGGCTACACCTTC
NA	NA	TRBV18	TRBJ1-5	CASSSKRGNSNQPQHF	TGTGCCAGCTCCTCCAAAAGGGGGAATAGCAATCAGCCCCAGCATTTT
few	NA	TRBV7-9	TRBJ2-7	CASRKSEAGGEQYF	TGTGCCAGCAGGAAGAGCGAAGCAGGAGGCGAGCAGTACTTC
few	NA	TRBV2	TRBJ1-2	CASSGAGVGYGYTF	TGTGCCAGCAGTGGAGCAGGGGTTGGCTATGGCTACACCTTC
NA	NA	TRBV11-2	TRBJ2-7	CASTRRTELVEQYF	TGTGCCAGCACCCGAAGGACTGAGTTGGTCGAGCAGTACTTC
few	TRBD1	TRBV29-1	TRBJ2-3	CSVEDRGPTDTQYF	TGCAGCGTTGAGGACAGGGGGCCCACAGATACGCAGTATTTT
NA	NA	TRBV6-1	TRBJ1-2	CASSDATNYGYTF	TGTGCCAGCAGTGATGCCACTAACTATGGCTACACCTTC
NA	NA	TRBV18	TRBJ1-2	CASSPERVSNTF	TGTGCCAGCTCACCGGAGAGGGTTTCCAACACCTTC
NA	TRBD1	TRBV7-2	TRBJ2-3	CASSPRQGANTDTQYF	TGTGCCAGCAGCCCCCGGCAGGGGGCGAACACAGATACGCAGTATTTT
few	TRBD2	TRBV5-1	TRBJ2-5	CASSLVWTSVGETQYF	TGCGCCAGCAGCTTGGTTTGGACTAGCGTCGGAGAGACCCAGTACTTC
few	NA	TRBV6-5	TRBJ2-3	CASSPRDVSTDTQYF	TGTGCCAGCAGTCCCAGGGATGTTAGCACAGATACGCAGTATTTT
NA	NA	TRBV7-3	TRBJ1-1	CASSPPENTEAFF	TGTGCCAGCAGTCCTCCAGAGAACACTGAAGCTTTCTTT
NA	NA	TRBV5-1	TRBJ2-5	CASTIGSLGQETQYF	TGCGCCAGCACGATCGGGTCGTTGGGGCAAGAGACCCAGTACTTC
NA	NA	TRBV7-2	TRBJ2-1	CASSLVREQFF	TGTGCCAGCAGCTTAGTAAGGGAGCAGTTCTTC
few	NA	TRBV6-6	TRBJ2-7	CASSSQGYEQYF	TGTGCCAGCAGCTCGCAGGGTTACGAGCAGTACTTC
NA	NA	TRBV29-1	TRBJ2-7	CSIKDGGYEQYF	TGCAGCATAAAGGACGGGGGCTACGAGCAGTACTTC
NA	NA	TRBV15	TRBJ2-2	CATSRDPPRALTGELFF	TGTGCCACCAGCAGAGACCCGCCGAGGGCCCTGACCGGGGAGCTGTTTTTT
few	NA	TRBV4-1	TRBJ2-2	CASSPGGAVTGELFF	TGCGCCAGCAGCCCAGGGGGGGCGGTCACCGGGGAGCTGTTTTTT